The present T cell receptor (beta chain) was sequenced within a study of CD8 T cells in Susac syndrome. Findings and caveats of the study: A relatively small number of individuals underwent TCR sequencing and HLA analysis.

The multiple sclerosis controls were treatment-naive patients with relapsing-remitting disease that was stable or active. Per germline, CDR1 LGHDT and CDR2 YNNKEL (reference sequence). With 0 bases removed from V and 1 base from J, the gap between germline ends came to 14 bases. The length of the CDR3 is 17 residues. cDNA came from around 0.5 to 1 ug RNA primed by random hexamers. Coverage of TCR beta CDR3 amplification by immunoSEQ multiplex PCR extended to 54 Vbeta and 13 Jbeta. A single record per CDR3 protein comes from TCRdb applying MiXCR to the immunoSEQ multiplex PCR reads. The sample consists of under 200,000 distinct CDR3 sequences, 85% to 95% of them appearing once. As to this clonotype: What it binds is not known.

The source of this sequence is a human donor with multiple sclerosis. Material: CD8+ T cells from PBMCs. The J gene is TRBJ2-3, the V gene TRBV3-1; D perhaps matches TRBD2 (6 bases). The CDR3 spells CASSQDASVEGTDTQYF. The CDR3 DNA is TGTGCCAGCAGCCAAGATGCTAGCGTGGAGGGCACAGATACGCAGTATTTT.